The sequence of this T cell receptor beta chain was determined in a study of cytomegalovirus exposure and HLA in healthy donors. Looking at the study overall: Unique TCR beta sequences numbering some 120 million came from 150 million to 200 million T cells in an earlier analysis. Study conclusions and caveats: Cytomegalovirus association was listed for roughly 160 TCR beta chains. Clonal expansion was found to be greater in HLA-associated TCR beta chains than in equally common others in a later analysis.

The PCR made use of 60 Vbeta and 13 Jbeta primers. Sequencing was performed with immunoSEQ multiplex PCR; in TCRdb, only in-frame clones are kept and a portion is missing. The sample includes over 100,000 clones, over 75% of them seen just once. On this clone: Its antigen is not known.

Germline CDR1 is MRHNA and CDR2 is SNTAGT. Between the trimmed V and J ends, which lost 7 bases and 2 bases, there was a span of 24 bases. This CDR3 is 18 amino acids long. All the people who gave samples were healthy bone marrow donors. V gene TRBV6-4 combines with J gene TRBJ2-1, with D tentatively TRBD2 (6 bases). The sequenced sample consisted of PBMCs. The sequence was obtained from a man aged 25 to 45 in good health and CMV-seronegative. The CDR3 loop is CASKVRAKTGEPYNEQFF. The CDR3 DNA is TGTGCCAGCAAGGTCAGGGCTAAAACGGGAGAACCCTACAATGAGCAGTTCTTC.